The sequence of this T cell receptor beta chain was determined in a study of low-dose radiotherapy and immunotherapy resistance in tumors. Time point denoted: before trial treatment. It was nivolumab, ipilimumab, aspirin, low-dose cyclophosphamide and low-dose radiotherapy that donors received. Advanced solid tumors lacking tumor-infiltrating lymphocytes characterized eligible patients. This clonotype was recorded at least ten times. Primers used for first-strand cDNA, a TRAV- and TRBV-specific set, covered both alpha and beta chains. TCR amplification ran approximately 20 PCR cycles using constant-region and V-primer adapter primers. TCRdb re-called the reads through MiXCR, storing one row per CDR3 protein. The repertoire includes some 85,000 distinct CDR3 sequences, under 20% of them detected once, and about 5.5% sits in the top ten. V gave up 1 base and J gave up 0 bases, with 13 bases separating them. Germline V lookup: CDR1 GTSNPN, CDR2 SVGIG (reference sequence). The CDR3 contains 15 residues.

V is TRBV30 and J is TRBJ2-7; possibly TRBD1 for D (5 bases). The sequence was obtained from a male donor with prostate cancer. The material sequenced was PBMCs, taken before treatment. As DNA, the CDR3 is TGTGCCTGGAGTGGACAGAGCTCGCTCTCCTACGAGCAGTACTTC. Translation gives CAWSGQSSLSYEQYF.